There are many counts of the clone carrying this T cell receptor (beta chain). What it binds is not known. The data were obtained in a study of metastatic and nonmetastatic thyroid tumors. About the research overall: Repertoires were compared across blood and tumor or nodule tissue from malignant and benign thyroid patients.

Not a single patient had been given any form of treatment at any point before undergoing thyroid surgery. With 6 bases removed from V and 0 bases from J, the gap between germline ends came to 12 bases. The CDR3 has 16 residues. Findings of the study overall: Malignant thyroid tumors reportedly had TCR beta diversity that was significantly higher than in benign nodules, in blood and tumor.

Original processing notes: The study's classifier, a distant-metastasis tool for papillary thyroid cancer, was built using CDR3 differences across clinicopathological groups. From the PCR reads, TCRdb re-called clones with MiXCR. Here the V and J calls rest on TCRdb's processing, not on the authors' analysis. Here the sample spans tens of thousands of clones, 9.5% to 15% being singletons. This chain joins TRBV12-3 or TRBV12-4 and TRBJ2-6; D is uncertain. The clonotype originates from a female donor with papillary thyroid cancer or a benign thyroid nodule (not recorded which). Some clones in this sample may be carry-over from other donors' samples. The sequenced sample was tumor tissue. The CDR3 loop is CASRLAGSSGANVLTF. DNA of the CDR3: TGTGCCAGCAGGCTGGCAGGAAGCTCTGGGGCCAACGTCCTGACTTTC.